This T cell receptor (beta chain) emerged from a study of cytomegalovirus exposure and HLA in healthy donors. Background on the study: According to later analysis, the same platform produced the roughly 130 validation and approximately 700 first-cohort repertoires. Study-wide findings and caveats: The authors enumerated roughly 180 TCR beta chains as linked to cytomegalovirus. The dataset shows that most TCR sequences were rare, while some public TCRs occurred in many donors.

Turning to this clone: The antigen remains undetermined.

The repertoire was sequenced with immunoSEQ multiplex PCR; TCRdb's copy has only in-frame clones and lacks some. Among 130,000 to 150,000 clones listed, approximately 86% were seen once. It was the approximately 130-subject validation cohort, separate from the approximately 690-subject first cohort, to which the donors belonged. CDR1 is SNHLY and CDR2 is FYNNEI in the germline V gene. The CDR3 runs to 17 residues. V shed 7 bases and J 0 bases; nucleotides not matched to a gene: 9. The sequencing sample was made of PBMCs. The receptor was isolated from a woman under 30 in good health and CMV-seropositive. The chain combines TRBV2 with TRBJ1-6; 7 bases line up with TRBD1. The CDR3 DNA reads as TGTGCCAGCAACTTAGGGACAGTTCTCTCCTATAATTCACCCCTCCACTTT. Translated, it gives CASNLGTVLSYNSPLHF.